These 7 T cell receptor beta chains were all obtained from the same sample, sequenced in a study of blood T cell repertoires in COVID-19 (dated by TCRdb to 2018 to 2021). The receptor library was made with the immunoSEQ multiplex PCR assay. Here the immuneACCESS table is served through TCRdb, limited to in-frame sequences with V and J called. Missing clones are a known gap in these copies; in checked studies unresolved V genes cover under half, and the rest lacks a known reason. This sample gives approximately 340,000 clones in total; more than 70% of them show up just once. The ten largest clones capture 2.5% to 3% of the sample. The specimen sequenced was peripheral blood. The receptors derive from a man aged 25-40 years with active or convalescent COVID-19.

The chain couples TRBV30 to TRBJ2-2; D is perhaps TRBD1 (6 bases). V was pared by 8 bases and J by 5 bases, with 24 bases between. The CDR3 is 16 amino acids. CDR1 GTSNPN and CDR2 SVGIG come from the germline V gene (reference sequence). This CDR3 is CARNTGTTLRTGELFF. CDR3 nucleotides: TGTGCCCGTAATACAGGGACAACCCTGAGGACCGGGGAGCTGTTTTTT.

This rearrangement joins TRBV6-5 to TRBJ2-7; no definite D call. With 2 bases removed from V and 3 bases from J, the gap between germline ends came to 14 bases. CDR3 size: 15 residues. Germline CDR1 and CDR2: MNHEY and SVGAGI. CDR3 protein: CASSYGRDGVYEQYF. CDR3 in DNA: TGTGCCAGCAGTTACGGCCGCGACGGAGTCTACGAGCAGTACTTC.

The chain joins TRBV19 to TRBJ1-2, with 10 bases matching TRBD1. CDR1 and CDR2 from the germline V gene are LNHDA and SQIVND (reference sequence). The CDR3 has 17 residues. Trimming took 3 bases from V and 5 from J; bases not matched to a gene: 12. CDR3 sequence (DNA): TGTGCCAGTAGTATTGGATCCGGACAGGGGGAGTTTTATGGCTACACCTTC. Amino acid sequence: CASSIGSGQGEFYGYTF.

The chain recombines TRBV9 with TRBJ2-1; the D is unclear. The CDR3 loop spans 15 amino acids. Germline V gene sequence: CDR1 SGDLS, CDR2 YYNGEE. The V gene lost 0 bases and the J gene lost 5 bases, with 12 bases spanning the gap. CDR3 residues: CASSVEVSHNNEQFF. CDR3 bases: TGTGCCAGCAGCGTAGAAGTGTCGCACAACAATGAGCAGTTCTTC. Using reference TRBV9 and TRBJ2-1 for the parts outside the CDR3, the full variable domain is DSGVTQTPKHLITATGQRVTLRCSPRSGDLSVYWYQQSLDQGLQFLIQYYNGEERAKGNILERFSAQQFPDLHSELNLSSLELGDSALYFCASSVEVSHNNEQFFGPGTRLTVL.

The chain is built from TRBV4-1 and TRBJ2-3; D is possibly TRBD2 (6 bases). Trimming left V 6 bases short and J 4 bases short, with 23 bases between. This CDR3 region has 17 residues. CDR1 is MGHRA, CDR2 YSYEKL, per germline. The CDR3 region has the DNA TGCGCCAGCAGGTTAGGGGTCGATCTCTCTAGCGCAGATACGCAGTATTTT. Residues: CASRLGVDLSSADTQYF.

The V and J genes are TRBV5-4 and TRBJ2-7; D might be TRBD1 (5 bases). The CDR3 contains 16 residues. The V and J ends lost 4 bases and 4 bases respectively, with 21 bases between them. Germline CDR1 reads SGHNT; CDR2 reads YYREEE (reference sequence). The CDR3 DNA sequence: TGTGCCAGCAGCCCGCACCTGGACAAGGATGGTTACGAGCAGTACTTC. Translating it yields CASSPHLDKDGYEQYF.

The V call is TRBV3-1 (or the pseudogene TRBV3-2), the J call TRBJ1-4; D uncertain. Germline CDR1 reads LGHDT; CDR2 reads YNNKEL (reference sequence). Trimming removed 1 base from V and 5 bases from J, with 2 bases in between. The CDR3 has 12 amino acids. The CDR3 region is CASSQANEKLFF. The DNA for the CDR3 is TGTGCCAGCAGCCAAGCAAATGAAAAACTGTTTTTT.